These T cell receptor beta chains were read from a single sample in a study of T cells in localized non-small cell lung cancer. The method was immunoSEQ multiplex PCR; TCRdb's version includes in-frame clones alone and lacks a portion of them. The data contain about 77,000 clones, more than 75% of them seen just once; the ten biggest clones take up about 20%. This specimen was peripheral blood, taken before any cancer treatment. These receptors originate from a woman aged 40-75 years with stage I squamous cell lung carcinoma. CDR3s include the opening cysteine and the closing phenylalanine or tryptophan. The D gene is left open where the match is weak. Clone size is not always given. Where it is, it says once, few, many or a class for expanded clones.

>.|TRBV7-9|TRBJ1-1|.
TGTGCCAGCAGCTCGGGCGCTCTAAGGGCGAACACTGAAGCTTTCTTT
CASSSGALRANTEAFF
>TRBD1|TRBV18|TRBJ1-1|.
TGTGCCAGCTCGGACGACAGGGGATCAGGGACTGAAGCTTTCTTT
CASSDDRGSGTEAFF
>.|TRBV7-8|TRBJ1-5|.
TGTGCCAGCAGCCTAATGGAGGCTCCCGGACAGCCCCAGCATTTT
CASSLMEAPGQPQHF
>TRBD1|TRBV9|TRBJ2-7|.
TGTGCCAGCAGCCCCTATTCCGGGACAGGGAACGAGCAGTACTTC
CASSPYSGTGNEQYF
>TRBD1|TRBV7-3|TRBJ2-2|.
TGTGCCAGCAGCTCGGGACAGGGGACCGGGGAGCTGTTTTTT
CASSSGQGTGELFF
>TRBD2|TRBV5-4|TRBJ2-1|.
TGTGCCAGCAGCTTGGGGACTAGCGGGGGGGCCTCCTACAATGAGCAGTTCTTC
CASSLGTSGGASYNEQFF
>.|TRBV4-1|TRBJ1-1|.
TGCGCCAGCAGCACTTCCCTTTCTTTGAACACTGAAGCTTTCTTT
CASSTSLSLNTEAFF
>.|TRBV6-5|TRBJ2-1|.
TGTGTCAGCAGTTGGCAGGGCTCCAATGAGCAGTTCTTC
CVSSWQGSNEQFF
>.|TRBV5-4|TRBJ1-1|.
TGTGCCAGCAGCCGAGGGGACTGGGTGCGCACTGAAGCTTTCTTT
CASSRGDWVRTEAFF
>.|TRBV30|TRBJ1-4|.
TGTGCCTGGAGTGCGAATGAAAAACTGTTTTTT
CAWSANEKLFF
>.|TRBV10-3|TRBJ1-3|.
TGTGCCATCAGTGATACAGCTTACTCTGGAAACACCATATATTTT
CAISDTAYSGNTIYF
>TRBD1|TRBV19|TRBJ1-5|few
TGTGCCATCGCTGGGACAGGGCAAAATCAGCCCCAGCATTTT
CAIAGTGQNQPQHF
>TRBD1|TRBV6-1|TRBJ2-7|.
TGTGCCAGCCGGGACAGGGACTACGAGCAGTACTTC
CASRDRDYEQYF
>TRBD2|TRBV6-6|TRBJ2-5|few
TGTGCCAGCAGGAATCAGATAGCGGGGGGTAAAGAGACCCAGTACTTC
CASRNQIAGGKETQYF
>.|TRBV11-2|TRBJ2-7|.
TGTGCCAGCAGCACGGGACGGGGAGACTACGAGCAGTACTTC
CASSTGRGDYEQYF
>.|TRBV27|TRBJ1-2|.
TGTGCCAGCAGTCTCAGGGGCCGCAGCTACACCTTC
CASSLRGRSYTF
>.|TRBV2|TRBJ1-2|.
TGTGCCAGCACCCCAACGGGGGACTATGGCTACACCTTC
CASTPTGDYGYTF
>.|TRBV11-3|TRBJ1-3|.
TGTGCCAGCAGCTTAGGCAGGATCAACTCTGGAAACACCATATATTTT
CASSLGRINSGNTIYF
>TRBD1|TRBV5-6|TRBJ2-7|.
TGTGCCAGCAGCTTGTGGACAGGGACGACGCAGTACTTC
CASSLWTGTTQYF
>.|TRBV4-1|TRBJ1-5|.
TGCGCCAGCAGCCAAGATCAGGGCAGGTATCAGCCCCAGCATTTT
CASSQDQGRYQPQHF
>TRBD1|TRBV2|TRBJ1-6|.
TGTGCCAGCAGCCCGGGACAGGGGAATAATTCACCCCTCCACTTT
CASSPGQGNNSPLHF
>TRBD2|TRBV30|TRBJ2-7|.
TGTGCCTGGAGTGTGGGCGGGAGCTCCTACGAGCAGTACTTC
CAWSVGGSSYEQYF
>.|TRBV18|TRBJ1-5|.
TGTGCCAGCTCACCCCCCGGGACGGGTGGGTTAGGCAATCAGCCCCAGCATTTT
CASSPPGTGGLGNQPQHF
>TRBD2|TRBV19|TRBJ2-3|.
TGTGCCAGTAGTTCCAGACTAGCGGTGAAGGCCGCGGATACGCAGTATTTT
CASSSRLAVKAADTQYF
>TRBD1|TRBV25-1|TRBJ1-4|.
TGTGCCAGCAGCCACTCGTGGACAGGGACAGGAACTAATGAAAAACTGTTTTTT
CASSHSWTGTGTNEKLFF
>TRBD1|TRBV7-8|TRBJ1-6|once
TGTGCCAGCAGCTTAAAGGACAGGCCTGTTAATTCACCCCTCCACTTT
CASSLKDRPVNSPLHF
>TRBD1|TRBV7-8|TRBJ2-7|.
TGTGCCAGCAGCTTAGCAGGGACAGGCCTCCAAGGCGAGCAGTACTTC
CASSLAGTGLQGEQYF
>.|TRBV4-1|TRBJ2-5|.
TGCGCCAGCAGCCCCATGGGGGGACGGTACCAAGAGACCCAGTACTTC
CASSPMGGRYQETQYF
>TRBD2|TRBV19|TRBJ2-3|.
TGTGCCAGTAATGATGCAGTTAGCGGGGGGCCCGGGGGTACGCAGTATTTT
CASNDAVSGGPGGTQYF
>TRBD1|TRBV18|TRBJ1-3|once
TGTGCCAGCTCACCCGGACAGGTCTCTGGAAACACCATATATTTT
CASSPGQVSGNTIYF
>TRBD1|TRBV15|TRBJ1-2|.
TGTGCCACCAGCATCGAACCCGTTTTGGGGACAGGGGATTACGGGGGCTATGGCTACACCTTC
CATSIEPVLGTGDYGGYGYTF
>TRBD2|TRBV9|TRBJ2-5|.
TGTGCCAGCAGCGTAGCCCTACTAGCGGGGCAAGAGACCCAGTACTTC
CASSVALLAGQETQYF
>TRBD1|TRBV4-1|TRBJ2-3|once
TGCGCCAGCAGCCAAGCTCGAGGAGGCGGGACAGGGGGTTTTTTAGATACGCAGTATTTT
CASSQARGGGTGGFLDTQYF
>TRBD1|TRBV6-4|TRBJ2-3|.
TGTGCCAGCAGTTCCGACAGGGAAAGGGCTACGCAGTATTTT
CASSSDRERATQYF